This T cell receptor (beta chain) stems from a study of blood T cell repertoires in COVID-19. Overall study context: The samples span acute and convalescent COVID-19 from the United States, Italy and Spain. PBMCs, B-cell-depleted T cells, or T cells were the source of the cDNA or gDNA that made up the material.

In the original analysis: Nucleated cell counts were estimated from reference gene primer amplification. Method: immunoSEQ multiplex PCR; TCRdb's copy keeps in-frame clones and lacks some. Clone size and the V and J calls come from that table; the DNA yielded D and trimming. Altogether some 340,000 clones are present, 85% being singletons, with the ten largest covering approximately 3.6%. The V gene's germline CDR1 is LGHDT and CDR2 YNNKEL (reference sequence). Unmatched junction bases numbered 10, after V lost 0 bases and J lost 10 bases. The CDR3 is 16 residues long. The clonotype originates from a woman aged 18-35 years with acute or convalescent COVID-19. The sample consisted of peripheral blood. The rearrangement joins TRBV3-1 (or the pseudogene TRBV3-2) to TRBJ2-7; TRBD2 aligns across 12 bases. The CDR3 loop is CASSQDRSSGRGVQYF. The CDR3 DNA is TGTGCCAGCAGCCAAGATCGGTCTAGCGGGAGGGGAGTCCAGTACTTC.